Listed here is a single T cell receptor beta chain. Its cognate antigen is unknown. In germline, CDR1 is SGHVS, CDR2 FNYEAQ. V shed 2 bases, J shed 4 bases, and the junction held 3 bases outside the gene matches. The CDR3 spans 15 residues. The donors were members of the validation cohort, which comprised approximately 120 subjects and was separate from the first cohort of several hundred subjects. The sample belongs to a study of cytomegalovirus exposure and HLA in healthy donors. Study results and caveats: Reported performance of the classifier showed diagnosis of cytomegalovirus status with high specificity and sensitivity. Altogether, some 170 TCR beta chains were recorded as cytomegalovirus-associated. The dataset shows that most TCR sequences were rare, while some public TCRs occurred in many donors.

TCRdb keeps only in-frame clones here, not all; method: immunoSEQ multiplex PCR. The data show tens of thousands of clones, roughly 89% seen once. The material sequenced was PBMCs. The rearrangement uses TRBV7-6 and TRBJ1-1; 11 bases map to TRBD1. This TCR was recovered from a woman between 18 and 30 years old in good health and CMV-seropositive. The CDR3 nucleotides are TGTGCCAGCAGCTTATCCGGGACAGGGGGCACTGAAGCTTTCTTT. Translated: CASSLSGTGGTEAFF.